Sequencing of this TCR beta chain was carried out in a study of metastatic and nonmetastatic thyroid tumors. About the study: Where malignant and benign thyroid patients were concerned, repertoires were compared across blood and tumor or nodule tissue.

In the authors' methods: It was from CDR3 differences across clinicopathological groups that a distant-metastasis classifier for papillary thyroid cancer was built. TCRdb re-called the PCR reads with MiXCR. The authors' filters were not applied to this entry. In the table there are 15,000 or so clones, about 3.7% of which are singletons. No treatment of any kind had been given to any patient before thyroid surgery. The ends lost 6 bases at V and 6 bases at J; junction bases unmatched: 8. CDR1 is ENHRY, CDR2 SYGVKD, per germline. The CDR3 runs 14 residues. The sequencing input was tumor tissue. The rearrangement joins TRBV10-3 to TRBJ2-1; 7 bases line up with TRBD2. The sequence was obtained from a female donor with papillary thyroid cancer or a benign thyroid nodule (not recorded which). Some clones in this sample may be carry-over from other donors' samples. The CDR3 DNA reads TGTGCCATCAGGCAGACTAGCTCCGTCAATGAGCAGTTCTTC. It encodes CAIRQTSSVNEQFF.